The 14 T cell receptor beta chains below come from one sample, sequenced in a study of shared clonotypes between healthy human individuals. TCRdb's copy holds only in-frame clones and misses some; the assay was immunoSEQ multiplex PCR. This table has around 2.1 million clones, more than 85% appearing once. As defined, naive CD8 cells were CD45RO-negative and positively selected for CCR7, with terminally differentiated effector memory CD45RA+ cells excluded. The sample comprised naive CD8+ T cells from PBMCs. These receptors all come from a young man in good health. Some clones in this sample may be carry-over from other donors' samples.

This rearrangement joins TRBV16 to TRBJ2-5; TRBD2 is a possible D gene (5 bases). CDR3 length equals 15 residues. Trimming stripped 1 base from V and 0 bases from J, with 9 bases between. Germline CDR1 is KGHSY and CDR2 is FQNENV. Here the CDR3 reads CASSQFRTHQETQYF. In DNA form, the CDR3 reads TGTGCCAGCAGCCAATTTAGGACTCACCAAGAGACCCAGTACTTC.

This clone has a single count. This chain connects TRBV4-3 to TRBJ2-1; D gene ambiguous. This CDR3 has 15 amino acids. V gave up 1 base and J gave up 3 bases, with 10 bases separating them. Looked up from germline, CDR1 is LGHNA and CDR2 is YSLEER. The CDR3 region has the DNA TGCGCCAGCAGCCAAGTGGAAAGTGACTACAATGAGCAGTTCTTC. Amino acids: CASSQVESDYNEQFF.

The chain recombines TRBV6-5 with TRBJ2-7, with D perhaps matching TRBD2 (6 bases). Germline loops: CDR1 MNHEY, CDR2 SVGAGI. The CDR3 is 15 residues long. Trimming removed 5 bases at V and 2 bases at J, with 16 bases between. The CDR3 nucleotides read TGTGCCAGCAGTCCTCCCGCTAGCGCGACCTACGAGCAGTACTTC. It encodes CASSPPASATYEQYF.

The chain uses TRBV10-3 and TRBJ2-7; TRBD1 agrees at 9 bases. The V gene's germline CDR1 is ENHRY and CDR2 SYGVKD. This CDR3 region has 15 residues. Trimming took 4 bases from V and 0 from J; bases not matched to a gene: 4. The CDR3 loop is CAISAGQGSSYEQYF. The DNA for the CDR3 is TGTGCCATCAGTGCCGGACAGGGGAGCTCCTACGAGCAGTACTTC.

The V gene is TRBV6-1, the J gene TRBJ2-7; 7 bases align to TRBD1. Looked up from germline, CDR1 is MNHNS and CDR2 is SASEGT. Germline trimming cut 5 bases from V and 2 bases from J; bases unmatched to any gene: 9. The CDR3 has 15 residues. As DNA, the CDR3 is TGTGCCAGCAGTCCCTCCGGGACAGCTACCTACGAGCAGTACTTC. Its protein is CASSPSGTATYEQYF.

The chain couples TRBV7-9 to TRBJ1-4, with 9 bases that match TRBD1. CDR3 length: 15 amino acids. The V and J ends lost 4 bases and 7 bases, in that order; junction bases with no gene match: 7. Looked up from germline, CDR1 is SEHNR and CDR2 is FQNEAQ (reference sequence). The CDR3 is CASSSLTGGGEKLFF. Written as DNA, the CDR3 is TGTGCCAGCAGCTCGCTGACAGGGGGAGGTGAAAAACTGTTTTTT.

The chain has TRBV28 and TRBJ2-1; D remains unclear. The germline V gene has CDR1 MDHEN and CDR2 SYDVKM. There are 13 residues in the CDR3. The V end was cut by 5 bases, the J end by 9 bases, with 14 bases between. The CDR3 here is CASSPPGFSEQFF. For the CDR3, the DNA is TGTGCCAGCAGTCCCCCCGGATTTTCTGAGCAGTTCTTC.

CDR3 protein: CAISETLITRTSDTYEQYF. Written as DNA, the CDR3 is TGTGCCATCAGTGAGACCTTAATTACCAGGACTAGCGACACCTACGAGCAGTACTTC. The rearrangement joins TRBV10-3 to TRBJ2-7, with TRBD2 matching 9 bases. There are 19 residues in the CDR3. V gave up 2 bases and J gave up 2 bases; unmatched junction bases: 16. In germline, CDR1 is ENHRY, CDR2 SYGVKD.

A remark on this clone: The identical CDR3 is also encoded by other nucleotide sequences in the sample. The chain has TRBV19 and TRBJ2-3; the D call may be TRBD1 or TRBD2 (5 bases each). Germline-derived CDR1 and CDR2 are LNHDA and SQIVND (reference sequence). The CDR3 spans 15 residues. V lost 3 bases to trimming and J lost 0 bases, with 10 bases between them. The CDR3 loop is CASSIRDRSTDTQYF. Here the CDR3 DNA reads TGTGCCAGTAGTATTAGGGACCGGAGCACAGATACGCAGTATTTT.

The CDR3 sequence: CASSLEREGLSKEQYF. Written as DNA, the CDR3 is TGTGCCAGCAGCTTGGAGAGGGAGGGGCTTTCTAAAGAGCAGTACTTC. The genes are TRBV5-4 and TRBJ2-7, with 7 bases aligning to TRBD2. The CDR3 runs 16 residues. CDR1 and CDR2 (germline): SGHNT, YYREEE (reference sequence). Trimming at V came to 0 bases and at J to 7 bases, leaving 13 bases not matched to a gene.

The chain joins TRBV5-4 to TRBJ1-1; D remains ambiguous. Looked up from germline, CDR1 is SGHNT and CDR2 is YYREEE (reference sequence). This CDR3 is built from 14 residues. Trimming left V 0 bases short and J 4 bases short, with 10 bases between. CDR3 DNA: TGTGCCAGCAGCTTGGGGGCGCCGGGCACTGAAGCTTTCTTT. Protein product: CASSLGAPGTEAFF.

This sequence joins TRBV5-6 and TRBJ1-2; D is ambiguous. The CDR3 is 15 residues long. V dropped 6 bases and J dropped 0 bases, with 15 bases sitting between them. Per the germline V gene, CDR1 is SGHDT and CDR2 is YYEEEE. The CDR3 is CASNRGRLANYGYTF. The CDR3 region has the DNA TGTGCCAGCAACCGAGGACGGTTAGCTAACTATGGCTACACCTTC.

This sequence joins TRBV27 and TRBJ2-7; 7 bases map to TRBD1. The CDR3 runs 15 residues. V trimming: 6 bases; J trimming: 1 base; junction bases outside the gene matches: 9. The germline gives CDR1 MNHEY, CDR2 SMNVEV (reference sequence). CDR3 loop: CASSPSHRGSYEQYF. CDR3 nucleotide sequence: TGTGCCAGCAGCCCCTCTCACAGGGGATCCTACGAGCAGTACTTC.

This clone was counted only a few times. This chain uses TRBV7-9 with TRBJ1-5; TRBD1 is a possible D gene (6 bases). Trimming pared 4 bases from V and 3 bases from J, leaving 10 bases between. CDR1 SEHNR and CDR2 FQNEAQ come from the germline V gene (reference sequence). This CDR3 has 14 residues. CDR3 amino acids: CASSSDRYNQPQHF. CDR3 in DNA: TGTGCCAGCAGCTCTGACAGGTACAATCAGCCCCAGCATTTT. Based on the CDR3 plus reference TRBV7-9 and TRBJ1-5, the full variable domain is DTGVSQNPRHKITKRGQNVTFRCDPISEHNRLYWYRQTLGQGPEFLTYFQNEAQLEKSRLLSDRFSAERPKGSFSTLEIQRTEQGDSAMYLCASSSDRYNQPQHFGDGTRLSIL.